Sequencing of this TCR beta chain was carried out in a study of blood T cell repertoires in COVID-19. Across the whole study: Sources were T cells, B-cell-depleted T cells, or PBMCs; the material itself was cDNA or gDNA.

This clone turned up a few times. The protocol was immunoSEQ multiplex PCR, while the TCRdb copy is restricted to in-frame clones and leaves out a portion. Among 150,000 to 250,000 clones listed, more than 75% were seen once. V was clipped by 8 bases and J by 2 bases; unmatched bases: 4. This CDR3 has 14 residues. Germline loops: CDR1 SGHVS, CDR2 FQNEAQ. This rearrangement joins TRBV7-8 to TRBJ2-3; TRBD2 matches at 10 bases. This receptor was obtained from a middle-aged woman with COVID-19, enrolled during active disease. The sequencing input was peripheral blood. The chain's CDR3 is CASLLAGFTDTQYF. For the CDR3, the DNA is TGTGCCAGCTTACTAGCGGGATTCACAGATACGCAGTATTTT.